The present T cell receptor (beta chain) was sequenced within a study of control samples from healthy donors and cancer patients. CDR1 and CDR2 (germline): SGDLS, YYNGEE. Trimming shortened V by 0 bases and J by 6 bases, and 19 bases separated the two germline ends. The CDR3 is 17 amino acids. This table comes from immunoSEQ multiplex PCR, and its TCRdb copy is limited to in-frame clones, with some not included. The sample contains more than 100,000 clones, around 88% of which appear only once. The sequenced sample was blood. This clonotype originated in a man between 40 and 49 years old in good health. The chain has TRBV9 and TRBJ2-1, with D possibly being TRBD2 (6 bases). The chain's CDR3 is CASSVVIMGDSANEQFF. CDR3 in DNA: TGTGCCAGCAGCGTAGTCATTATGGGGGACTCCGCCAATGAGCAGTTCTTC.